This TCR beta chain is from a study of OX40 agonist ivuxolimab in advanced cancers. Study in general: A male proportion of about 84% was recorded, with mean age around 64 years and range about 23 to 80. Having had anti-PD-1, anti-PD-L1 or anti-CTLA-4 therapy before was allowed, and about 40% had some. Partial responses occurred in Three dose-escalation patients, one with hepatocellular carcinoma and two with cutaneous melanoma.

The V gene end was trimmed by 8 bases and the J gene end by 6 bases; junction bases not matched to a gene: 3. The length of the CDR3 is 12 residues. Germline V CDR1 and CDR2: SNHLY, FYNNEI. TCRdb's table, derived via immunoSEQ multiplex PCR, lists solely in-frame clones and lacks some. The sample carries roughly 50,000 clones, 85% to 95% recorded once. This receptor was identified in an adult with an advanced solid tumor such as melanoma, head and neck, liver or kidney cancer. This specimen was CD4+ or CD8+ T cells sorted from blood, taken in a trial of the OX40 agonist ivuxolimab. The rearrangement links TRBV2 to TRBJ2-1; 8 nucleotides line up with TRBD1. The chain's CDR3 is CASRTGGNEQFF. CDR3 bases: TGTGCCAGCCGCACAGGGGGCAATGAGCAGTTCTTC.